Listed below are T cell receptor beta chains from one sample, sequenced in a study of cytomegalovirus exposure and HLA in healthy donors. This table comes from immunoSEQ multiplex PCR, and its TCRdb copy is limited to in-frame clones, with some not included. The sample contains approximately 90,000 clones, 75% to 80% of which appear only once. Sequences were obtained from PBMCs. These receptors came from a man aged 25-45 years in good health and CMV-seronegative. Each CDR3 is given with its conserved first and last residue. Each record gives: D gene, clone size, J gene, V gene, CDR3 DNA, CDR3 protein. D genes are given only for firm matches. Part of the rows lack a size; the others show once, few, many or a class for expanded clones.

NA NA TRBJ2-7 TRBV7-8 TGTGCCAGCAGCTTAGCGCTAATAAGGCTAAGGGAGACCCTCTCCTACGAGCAGTACTTC CASSLALIRLRETLSYEQYF
NA NA TRBJ1-2 TRBV30 TGTGCCTGGAGTGTACCAGGGAACTATGGCTACACCTTC CAWSVPGNYGYTF
TRBD1 NA TRBJ1-1 TRBV7-2 TGTGCCAGCAGCCGCAGGGGGACTGAAGCTTTCTTT CASSRRGTEAFF
NA NA TRBJ1-5 TRBV10-3 TGTGCCATCAGTGCGACTTCGGATCCCAATCAGCCCCAGCATTTT CAISATSDPNQPQHF
TRBD1 NA TRBJ1-1 TRBV7-8 TGTGCCAGCAGCTTAGGCGACAGGGTAGCTTTCTTT CASSLGDRVAFF
NA NA TRBJ2-2 TRBV29-1 TGCAGCGTTGCCCACTACGAGAGCACCGGGGAGCTGTTTTTT CSVAHYESTGELFF
NA NA TRBJ2-1 TRBV10-3 TGTGCCATCAGTGAGTCGCCCGCTATTGACAGGCGATTGAGCTCCTACAATGAGCAGTTCTTC CAISESPAIDRRLSSYNEQFF
TRBD1 NA TRBJ2-7 TRBV11-2 TGTGCCAGCAGCCACCCTCACAGGGGGGCCTACGAGCAGTACTTC CASSHPHRGAYEQYF
NA NA TRBJ1-6 TRBV11-2 TGTGCCAGCAGCTCTTCCGCAGGGCCTTATAATTCACCCCTCCACTTT CASSSSAGPYNSPLHF
TRBD2 few TRBJ2-1 TRBV4-2 TGTGCCAGCAGCGCGACCGGTAGCGGGGGGTACAATGAGCAGTTCTTC CASSATGSGGYNEQFF
TRBD1 NA TRBJ2-7 TRBV5-1 TGCGCCAGCAGCTTGGTTGACAGGGGTTACGAGCAGTACTTC CASSLVDRGYEQYF
TRBD2 large TRBJ2-7 TRBV19 TGTGCCAGTATGCGGACTAGCGGGAGCTTCGACGAGCAGTACTTC CASMRTSGSFDEQYF
TRBD1 NA TRBJ2-2 TRBV18 TGTGCCAGCTCACCATATGGGGACAGGGGATACACCGGGGAGCTGTTTTTT CASSPYGDRGYTGELFF
TRBD1 few TRBJ2-7 TRBV27 TGTGCCAGCAGTCCCGGACAGGGCCTCGGGCAGTACTTC CASSPGQGLGQYF
NA NA TRBJ1-2 TRBV28 TGTGCCAGCAGTTTACCATCCGACAGGTTATATGGCTACACCTTC CASSLPSDRLYGYTF
TRBD1 NA TRBJ2-2 TRBV9 TGTGCCAGCAGCGTGGGACAGGGTTTTTCAGCCGGGGAGCTGTTTTTT CASSVGQGFSAGELFF
TRBD1 NA TRBJ1-5 TRBV30 TGTGCCTGGACGCCCCAAGGGGGCGGTCAGCCCCAGCATTTT CAWTPQGGGQPQHF
TRBD1 few TRBJ2-6 TRBV5-1 TGCGCCAGCAGCTCGACAGGGATTGGGGCCAACGTCCTGACTTTC CASSSTGIGANVLTF
TRBD2 NA TRBJ2-2 TRBV5-1 TGCGCCAGCAGCTTTACTAGCGGGAGTGGCACCGGGGAGCTGTTTTTT CASSFTSGSGTGELFF
NA few TRBJ2-3 TRBV6-5 TGTGCCAGCCGAATGGGACTCAGCACAGATACGCAGTATTTT CASRMGLSTDTQYF
TRBD1 NA TRBJ1-6 TRBV4-2 TGTGCCAGCAGCCAAGATCCTATCGGGACAGGGTACGGGAGCGGTTCACCCCTCCACTTT CASSQDPIGTGYGSGSPLHF
NA NA TRBJ2-1 TRBV5-1 TGCGCCAGCAGCTTGAGTGGGGGGAGATCCTACAATGAGCAGTTCTTC CASSLSGGRSYNEQFF
NA once TRBJ2-5 TRBV6-6 TGTGCCAGCAGAGGAGGGATTACATCCCAAGAGACCCAGTACTTC CASRGGITSQETQYF
NA NA TRBJ2-5 TRBV5-6 TGTGCCAGCAGCTTGGCGGAGACCCAGTACTTC CASSLAETQYF
TRBD2 NA TRBJ2-1 TRBV7-6 TGTGCCAGCAGCGCGACTAGCGGGGGGGCGTTATACAATGAGCAGTTCTTC CASSATSGGALYNEQFF
TRBD1 NA TRBJ2-7 TRBV19 TGTGCCAGCGGACAGGGTTCCTACGAGCAGTACTTC CASGQGSYEQYF
TRBD1 NA TRBJ1-1 TRBV6-5 TGTGCCAGCATGCTTGACAGGGGAGGCACTGAAGCTTTCTTT CASMLDRGGTEAFF
TRBD1 once TRBJ2-1 TRBV11-3 TGTGCCAGCAGCTTAGGTGAGGGGGCGTCGGGCAATGAGCAGTTCTTC CASSLGEGASGNEQFF
TRBD1 few TRBJ1-4 TRBV9 TGTGCCAGCAGCGTAGGGACAGGCGGTGCAACTAATGAAAAACTGTTTTTT CASSVGTGGATNEKLFF
NA NA TRBJ2-6 TRBV7-2 TGTGCCAGCAGCACCCGTAGCGGCCGTCTAACCGGGGCCAACGTCCTGACTTTC CASSTRSGRLTGANVLTF
NA NA TRBJ2-3 TRBV5-1 TGCGCCAGCAGCATCTGGGGGGGGCACACAGATACGCAGTATTTT CASSIWGGHTDTQYF
TRBD1 NA TRBJ1-1 TRBV7-9 TGTGCCAGCAGCCCCTTCACAGGGGGCGCGACTGAAGCTTTCTTT CASSPFTGGATEAFF
TRBD1 NA TRBJ1-1 TRBV27 TGTGCCAGCAGTTTGAGGGGGACAGGGACCTTAGCTTTCTTT CASSLRGTGTLAFF